These 7 T cell receptor beta chains were sequenced from one sample in a study of Ad26.COV2.S vaccination and SARS-CoV-2 variants. TCRdb's table, derived via immunoSEQ multiplex PCR, lists solely in-frame clones and lacks some. The repertoire holds fewer than 400,000 clones, with around four fifths as singletons. Indicated treatment: 15 to 20 received Ad26.COV2.S at low or high dose, single or two shots; roughly five received placebo; per-sample allocation not given. The samples date from day 63 after the first vaccine or placebo injection. Here the sequenced sample was peripheral blood, taken in a trial of Ad26.COV2.S vaccine versus placebo. These receptors were obtained from a person between 18 and 65 years old who received the Ad26.COV2.S COVID-19 vaccine or a placebo.

There are many counts of this clone. This chain uses TRBV2 with TRBJ1-4; TRBD1 agrees at 8 bases. After removal of 2 bases from V and 0 bases from J, the junction contained 5 bases not matched to a gene. Germline CDR1 and CDR2: SNHLY and FYNNEI. CDR3 length equals 17 residues. The CDR3 sequence is CASSEQGAFPTNEKLFF. The CDR3 DNA reads as TGTGCCAGCAGTGAACAGGGGGCCTTTCCAACTAATGAAAAACTGTTTTTT.

This clone came up a few times. The rearrangement links TRBV12-3 or TRBV12-4 to TRBJ2-7, with 7 bases matching TRBD2. Trimming cost V 4 bases and J 7 bases; bases outside gene matches: 1. The CDR3 loop spans 11 amino acids. CDR3 in DNA: TGTGCCAGCAGTTCGCGGGGGGAGCAGTACTTC. As protein: CASSSRGEQYF.

The V gene is TRBV6-5, the J gene TRBJ1-2; D uncertain. Looked up from germline, CDR1 is MNHEY and CDR2 is SVGAGI. V lost 5 bases, J lost 2 bases, and 6 bases lay in between. This CDR3 has 12 residues. In DNA, the CDR3 is TGTGCCAGCAGTCTTCGGAACTATGGCTACACCTTC. It encodes CASSLRNYGYTF.

The CDR3 sequence is CASSINAGYGYTF. CDR3 nucleotide sequence: TGTGCCAGCAGTATCAACGCAGGCTATGGCTACACCTTC. The V and J genes are TRBV28 and TRBJ1-2, with D uncertain. Germline lookup yields CDR1 MDHEN and CDR2 SYDVKM. V lost 5 bases to trimming and J lost 4 bases, with 11 bases between them. The CDR3 is made up of 13 amino acids.

V gene TRBV6-5 combines with J gene TRBJ2-2; the D call may be TRBD1 or TRBD2 (5 bases each). The CDR3 has 15 residues. The V gene's germline CDR1 is MNHEY and CDR2 SVGAGI. Between the trimmed V and J ends, which lost 0 bases and 1 base, there was a span of 6 bases. The CDR3 DNA sequence: TGTGCCAGCAGTTACTCGAGGGGGAACACCGGGGAGCTGTTTTTT. Protein product: CASSYSRGNTGELFF.

The CDR3 coding sequence is TGTGCCAGCAGCCAAGGAGATTCACCCCTCCACTTT. This sequence encodes CASSQGDSPLHF. The chain couples TRBV3-1 (or the pseudogene TRBV3-2) to TRBJ1-6; D is undetermined. The V gene lost 1 base and the J gene lost 8 bases, with 3 bases spanning the gap. Germline lookup yields CDR1 LGHDT and CDR2 YNNKEL (reference sequence). The CDR3 consists of 12 residues.

The chain employs TRBV5-1 and TRBJ2-5, with D maybe TRBD1 (5 bases). The CDR3 sequence is 13 residues long. V lost 0 bases and J 5 bases, leaving 8 bases between the germline ends. The germline V gene has CDR1 SGHRS and CDR2 YFSETQ. The CDR3 DNA reads TGCGCCAGCAGCTTGGCGGCAGGGGAGACCCAGTACTTC. The encoded protein is CASSLAAGETQYF.